The 20 T cell receptor beta chains presented below share a single source sample, sequenced in a study of blood T cell repertoires in COVID-19. This table comes from immunoSEQ multiplex PCR, and its TCRdb copy is limited to in-frame clones, with some not included. This table holds 100,000 to 150,000 clones, approximately 88% found once. Sequencing was performed on peripheral blood. The receptors here all came from a man between 50 and 59 years old with acute or convalescent COVID-19.

The V gene is TRBV28, the J gene TRBJ2-1; perhaps TRBD1 as D (6 bases). CDR3 length: 13 amino acids. From germline, CDR1 is MDHEN and CDR2 SYDVKM. V lost 10 bases and J 7 bases, leaving 17 bases between the germline ends. CDR3 protein: CAILGQGNNEQFF. CDR3 DNA: TGTGCCATTTTGGGGCAGGGGAATAATGAGCAGTTCTTC.

The V gene is TRBV2, the J gene TRBJ2-5, with 9 bases aligning to TRBD1. CDR1 is SNHLY, CDR2 FYNNEI, per germline. Trimming at V came to 1 base and at J to 6 bases, leaving 3 bases not matched to a gene. CDR3 size: 14 residues. CDR3 sequence reads: CASSEEQGAKTQYF. The CDR3 coding sequence is TGTGCCAGCAGTGAAGAACAGGGGGCGAAGACCCAGTACTTC.

This clone was counted a single time. The chain has TRBV5-4 and TRBJ1-2; TRBD1 aligns across 9 bases. With 9 bases clipped from V and 4 bases from J, the junction kept 10 bases outside the gene matches. The CDR3 length is 14 residues. Germline CDR1 SGHNT, CDR2 YYREEE (reference sequence). CDR3 protein: CAISSGTGPYGYTF. The CDR3 nucleotides read TGTGCCATATCTTCCGGGACAGGGCCCTATGGCTACACCTTC.

The CDR3 DNA sequence: TGTGCCAGCAGTTACTCGAGGGACAGCATGAACACTGAAGCTTTCTTT. It yields the protein CASSYSRDSMNTEAFF. The chain has TRBV6-2 or TRBV6-3 and TRBJ1-1, with 7 bases that match TRBD1. This CDR3 region has 16 residues. The germline V gene has CDR1 MNHEY and CDR2 SVGEGT. Trimming at V came to 0 bases and at J to 0 bases, leaving 4 bases not matched to a gene.

The chain is built from TRBV5-4 and TRBJ1-1, with 9 bases aligning to TRBD1. The CDR3 runs to 15 residues. The germline gives CDR1 SGHNT, CDR2 YYREEE (reference sequence). The J segment lost 1 base and the V segment lost 2 bases, leaving 3 bases of the junction unmatched. The CDR3 coding sequence is TGTGCCAGCAGCTTTACAGGGGGCGGGAACACTGAAGCTTTCTTT. This encodes CASSFTGGGNTEAFF.

The genes are TRBV19 and TRBJ2-7; 10 bases align to TRBD1. CDR1 is LNHDA, CDR2 SQIVND, per germline (reference sequence). This CDR3 region has 15 residues. The V segment lost 6 bases and the J segment 3 bases; nucleotides outside the gene matches: 8. The CDR3 coding sequence is TGTGCCAGTAGCGGACTGGGACAGGGGTACTACGAGCAGTACTTC. This translates into CASSGLGQGYYEQYF.

This chain uses TRBV5-1 with TRBJ2-7; D perhaps matches TRBD2 (5 bases). Germline CDR1 reads SGHRS; CDR2 reads YFSETQ. V dropped 0 bases and J dropped 1 base, with 11 bases sitting between them. The CDR3 has 15 residues. The chain's CDR3 is CASSLGAAASYEQYF. The CDR3 coding sequence is TGCGCCAGCAGCTTGGGAGCAGCGGCATCCTACGAGCAGTACTTC.

The chain couples TRBV12-5 to TRBJ1-2; D remains unclear. This CDR3 has 12 amino acids. The V gene lost 5 bases and the J gene lost 6 bases, with 10 bases spanning the gap. CDR1 is LGHNT, CDR2 FRNRAP, per germline. The CDR3 loop is CASGLQEHGYTF. The CDR3 DNA sequence: TGTGCTAGTGGTCTCCAGGAACATGGCTACACCTTC. Drawing the rest from reference TRBV12-5 and TRBJ1-2, the complete variable domain is DARVTQTPRHKVTEMGQEVTMRCQPILGHNTVFWYRQTMMQGLELLAYFRNRAPLDDSGMPKDRFSAEMPDATLATLKIQPSEPRDSAVYFCASGLQEHGYTFGSGTRLTVV.

The CDR3 loop reads CASISDTMNTEAFF. The CDR3 coding sequence is TGCGCCAGCATATCCGACACAATGAACACTGAAGCTTTCTTT. The chain employs TRBV5-1 and TRBJ1-1; no reliable D call. The CDR3 loop spans 14 amino acids. Germline CDR1 and CDR2: SGHRS and YFSETQ. V shed 6 bases and J shed 0 bases, with 12 bases lying between them.

With regard to this clone: This CDR3 is also generated by other DNA sequences in the sample. This chain joins TRBV3-1 (or the pseudogene TRBV3-2) and TRBJ1-1; TRBD1 might be the D (6 bases). Trimming removed 6 bases at V and 0 bases at J, with 14 bases between. The germline V gene encodes CDR1 LGHDT and CDR2 YNNKEL (reference sequence). This CDR3 contains 15 residues. The CDR3 bases are TGTGCCAGCAGTCAAAGGGGGGGACTGAACACTGAAGCTTTCTTT. This encodes CASSQRGGLNTEAFF.

The gene calls are TRBV9 and TRBJ1-3, with 8 bases aligning to TRBD1. With V trimmed by 2 bases and J by 0 bases, 4 bases remained unmatched. Germline lookup yields CDR1 SGDLS and CDR2 YYNGEE. This CDR3 spans 16 amino acids. CDR3 in DNA: TGTGCCAGCAGCGTGGGGACAGGTTACTCTGGAAACACCATATATTTT. Its translation: CASSVGTGYSGNTIYF.

The genes are TRBV28 and TRBJ1-5; 9 positions agree with TRBD1. The CDR3 length is 14 residues. The V gene end was trimmed by 6 bases and the J gene end by 6 bases; junction bases not matched to a gene: 6. Germline loops: CDR1 MDHEN, CDR2 SYDVKM. The CDR3 reads CASRRTGVGQPQHF. The CDR3 DNA is TGTGCCAGCAGGAGGACAGGGGTGGGTCAGCCCCAGCATTTT.

This chain connects TRBV5-1 to TRBJ2-2; no definite D call. Trimming removed 4 bases from V and 7 bases from J, with 8 bases in between. Germline V lookup: CDR1 SGHRS, CDR2 YFSETQ. CDR3 length: 12 amino acids. DNA of the CDR3: TGCGCCAGCAGCCTACCTCGCGGGGAGCTGTTTTTT. Translated, it gives CASSLPRGELFF.

A single count supports this clone. The chain uses TRBV5-1 and TRBJ1-1, with 9 positions matching TRBD1. Trimming cost V 2 bases and J 2 bases; bases outside gene matches: 7. In germline, CDR1 is SGHRS, CDR2 YFSETQ. The CDR3 loop spans 16 amino acids. CDR3 residues: CASSLWGQGSNTEAFF. CDR3 DNA sequence: TGCGCCAGCAGCTTATGGGGACAGGGATCCAACACTGAAGCTTTCTTT.

The chain uses TRBV5-1 and TRBJ1-1; 7 bases line up with TRBD1. V lost 5 bases, J lost 1 base, and 8 bases stayed unmatched. Germline values: CDR1 SGHRS, CDR2 YFSETQ. The CDR3 totals 15 residues. CDR3 in amino acids: CASSTTGTQNTEAFF. DNA for the CDR3: TGCGCCAGCAGTACGACAGGGACACAGAACACTGAAGCTTTCTTT.

The chain combines TRBV11-2 with TRBJ2-1, with TRBD2 identical over 9 bases. V lost 3 bases and J lost 4; bases outside the gene matches: 1. CDR3 length: 14 amino acids. Germline CDR1 is SGHAT and CDR2 is FQNNGV. The CDR3 sequence: CASSLTSGYNEQFF. In DNA form, the CDR3 reads TGTGCCAGCAGCTTGACTAGCGGTTACAATGAGCAGTTCTTC.

The chain combines TRBV7-9 with TRBJ2-5; 10 bases line up with TRBD2. J gave up 3 bases and V 8 bases, and 3 bases lay outside the gene matches. There are 13 residues in the CDR3. Per germline, CDR1 SEHNR and CDR2 FQNEAQ (reference sequence). The CDR3 DNA sequence: TGTGCCAGCCAAAGCGGGGGGGAAGAGACCCAGTACTTC. Amino acid sequence: CASQSGGEETQYF.

This clone has just one count. V gene TRBV28 combines with J gene TRBJ1-6; weak D call: TRBD1 (5 bases). From germline, CDR1 is MDHEN and CDR2 SYDVKM. The CDR3 sequence is 15 residues long. V lost 3 bases, J lost 9 bases, and 15 bases lay in between. CDR3 in DNA: TGTGCCAGCAGTTTGTCCCCGGGACTTGGTTCACCCCTCCACTTT. Its translation: CASSLSPGLGSPLHF.

The gene calls are TRBV28 and TRBJ2-7; TRBD1 is a possible D gene (5 bases). The CDR3 is made up of 17 amino acids. The V and J ends lost 6 bases and 3 bases respectively, with 24 bases between them. CDR1 MDHEN and CDR2 SYDVKM come from the germline V gene. For the CDR3, the DNA is TGTGCCAGCAGCTCACTTCCTCGAGACAGCGAGTTCTACGAGCAGTACTTC. Translated, it gives CASSSLPRDSEFYEQYF.

The chain links TRBV15 to TRBJ1-2, with D perhaps matching TRBD1 (5 bases). V lost 1 base and J 0 bases, leaving 12 bases between the germline ends. Germline CDR1 is LNHNV and CDR2 is YYDKDF (reference sequence). The CDR3 spans 16 residues. CDR3 nucleotides: TGTGCCACCAGCAGAGCGCTGGGGGGAGCTAACTATGGCTACACCTTC. Protein: CATSRALGGANYGYTF.